This TCR beta chain was profiled in a study of CD4 T cells in relation to SARS-CoV-2 and coronaviruses. At the level of the study: Patient ages ranged from about 20 to 72, median 38. Study results and caveats: The assay detects memory recall responses, not culture-primed primary responses.

TCRdb's table, derived via immunoSEQ multiplex PCR, lists solely in-frame clones and lacks some. The table has about 56,000 clones, roughly nine tenths seen once. With regard to this clone: As yet, its antigen is unknown.

CDR1 is SGHKS and CDR2 is YYEKEE in the germline V gene (reference sequence). V dropped 1 base and J dropped 0 bases, with 17 bases sitting between them. The CDR3 sequence is 18 residues long. The sequencing input was naive CD4+ T cells from PBMCs. Subset given: naive CD4+ T cells isolated by negative enrichment. V is TRBV5-5 and J is TRBJ1-5; D gene ambiguous. The receptor was derived from an adult with COVID-19. The CDR3 DNA reads as TGTGCCAGCAGCTTGTATACAGTGCCGGGGTATAGCAATCAGCCCCAGCATTTT. Protein product: CASSLYTVPGYSNQPQHF.